Presented here are 21 T cell receptor beta chains from one specimen sequenced in a study of radiation and T cells in renal cell carcinoma (TCRdb year 2020). Libraries were constructed by the immunoSEQ multiplex PCR assay. TCRdb obtained this table from immuneACCESS and retained in-frame rearrangements with V and J assigned. These tables miss some clones; where compared with another copy, unresolved V genes account for less than half of the shortfall, and the remainder is unexplained. The sample has approximately 120,000 clones on record, about four fifths of them singletons. The ten largest make up roughly 6.2% of the sample. The time point label corresponds to: blood 2 weeks post-SBRT. The treatment or condition label on this specimen signifies: 15 Gy SBRT to primary tumor, nephrectomy 4 weeks later. This specimen was blood, taken from a patient whose treatment included radiotherapy and nephrectomy. The receptors stem from a man aged 50-59 years with renal cell carcinoma.

This clone has just one count. The chain uses TRBV10-2 and TRBJ1-2; 7 nucleotides match TRBD1. The CDR3 covers 16 residues. J was trimmed by 2 bases and V by 6 bases; bases with no gene match: 12. The germline V gene encodes CDR1 WSHSY and CDR2 SAAADI. CDR3 sequence (DNA): TGCGCCAGCAGAAACCCGGGGACAGAGACCAACTATGGCTACACCTTC. Its translation is CASRNPGTETNYGYTF.

In this sample, this clone turned up once. This CDR3 is also generated by other DNA sequences in the sample. The chain is built from TRBV5-1 and TRBJ2-1; 12 positions match TRBD2. Germline CDR1 is SGHRS and CDR2 is YFSETQ. The CDR3 loop spans 15 amino acids. Trimming took 3 bases from V and 4 from J; bases not matched to a gene: 2. DNA for the CDR3: TGCGCCAGCAGCTCCGGGACTAGCGGGTACAATGAGCAGTTCTTC. Protein product: CASSSGTSGYNEQFF.

This clone was found once. The chain recombines TRBV5-8 with TRBJ1-2; D is unclear. Germline loops: CDR1 SGHTS, CDR2 YDEGEE. Trimming shortened V by 1 base and J by 0 bases, and 13 bases separated the two germline ends. The CDR3 covers 16 residues. The CDR3 region has the DNA TGTGCCAGCAGCTTGAGGCCAGGTCAGACTAACTATGGCTACACCTTC. It codes for CASSLRPGQTNYGYTF.

This clone was observed once. The chain is built from TRBV6-1 and TRBJ2-7, with no clear D. Germline CDR1 is MNHNS and CDR2 is SASEGT. The V end was cut by 1 base, the J end by 2 bases, with 3 bases between. CDR3 length: 12 residues. The CDR3 is CASSEGAYEQYF. The CDR3 DNA is TGTGCCAGCAGTGAAGGGGCCTACGAGCAGTACTTC.

This CDR3 is CAISGGQGQETQYF. The CDR3 DNA reads as TGTGCCATCAGCGGGGGACAGGGCCAAGAGACCCAGTACTTC. The chain combines TRBV10-3 with TRBJ2-5, with 9 bases fitting TRBD1. V lost 6 bases to trimming and J lost 1 base; unmatched junction nucleotides: 3. Germline-derived CDR1 and CDR2 are ENHRY and SYGVKD. The CDR3 totals 14 residues.

The chain employs TRBV5-1 and TRBJ2-7; 11 nucleotides line up with TRBD2. Germline V gene lookup returns CDR1 SGHRS and CDR2 YFSETQ. The CDR3 totals 17 residues. V shed 0 bases, J shed 6 bases, and the junction held 11 bases outside the gene matches. CDR3 amino acids: CASSLAWVAGGPSEQYF. DNA of the CDR3: TGCGCCAGCAGCTTGGCCTGGGTAGCGGGGGGGCCCTCCGAGCAGTACTTC.

The chain has TRBV2 and TRBJ1-1, with 8 bases identical to TRBD1. Germline V gives CDR1 SNHLY, CDR2 FYNNEI. V dropped 3 bases and J dropped 4; count of bases not matched to a gene: 4. CDR3 size: 14 residues. CDR3 sequence reads: CASSDRGRFTEAFF. DNA of the CDR3: TGTGCCAGCAGTGACAGGGGGCGGTTCACTGAAGCTTTCTTT.

The V call is TRBV5-1, the J call TRBJ2-4; TRBD1 matches 7 bases. Looked up from germline, CDR1 is SGHRS and CDR2 is YFSETQ. The CDR3 runs to 13 residues. V shed 0 bases and J 9 bases; nucleotides not matched to a gene: 3. The chain's CDR3 is CASSLDRGGIQYF. DNA of the CDR3: TGCGCCAGCAGCTTGGACAGGGGCGGCATTCAGTACTTC.

The gene calls are TRBV5-1 and TRBJ2-5; no clear D. The CDR3 spans 13 residues. The V gene lost 2 bases and the J gene lost 3 bases, with 8 bases spanning the gap. In germline, CDR1 is SGHRS, CDR2 YFSETQ. CDR3 nucleotide sequence: TGCGCCAGCAGCTTCTCCGCGAAAGAGACCCAGTACTTC. This encodes CASSFSAKETQYF.

This clone was counted only a few times. The chain couples TRBV2 to TRBJ2-2; unclear D gene. Trimming took 7 bases from V and 6 from J, leaving 6 bases between them. This CDR3 contains 11 residues. Germline V gene lookup returns CDR1 SNHLY and CDR2 FYNNEI. The CDR3 DNA sequence: TGTGCCAGCACCTATGCCGGGGAGCTGTTTTTT. Amino acids: CASTYAGELFF.

The chain combines TRBV9 with TRBJ2-3; D gene uncertain. The CDR3 length is 13 residues. Between the trimmed V and J ends, which lost 0 bases and 6 bases, there was a span of 8 bases. Germline V lookup: CDR1 SGDLS, CDR2 YYNGEE. Written as DNA, the CDR3 is TGTGCCAGCAGCGTAGAGCCGGAGGATACGCAGTATTTT. Amino acid sequence: CASSVEPEDTQYF.

The chain joins TRBV21-1 to TRBJ2-5. TRBV21-1 represents a pseudogene. This CDR3 spans 12 amino acids. The DNA for the CDR3 is TGTGGACATTTCACGGGTGTTGAGACCCAGTACTTC. Protein sequence: CGHFTGVETQYF.

This clone was counted only a few times. This chain uses TRBV5-1 with TRBJ2-7; D not certain. Trimming removed 0 bases at V and 6 bases at J, with 10 bases between. CDR1 SGHRS and CDR2 YFSETQ come from the germline V gene. CDR3 length: 13 residues. CDR3 amino acids: CASSLGPLGEQYF. CDR3 bases: TGCGCCAGCAGCTTGGGGCCCTTAGGCGAGCAGTACTTC.

The chain joins TRBV27 to TRBJ1-2; the match to TRBD1 covers 8 bases. Germline CDR1 and CDR2: MNHEY and SMNVEV (reference sequence). This CDR3 is built from 15 residues. The J segment lost 2 bases and the V segment lost 10 bases, leaving 12 bases of the junction unmatched. CDR3: CANLDRVAGNYGYTF. CDR3 coding DNA: TGTGCCAATTTGGACAGGGTAGCCGGGAACTATGGCTACACCTTC.

This chain connects TRBV5-1 to TRBJ2-2, with D possibly TRBD2 on 6 matching bases. Trimming removed 4 bases at V and 1 base at J, with 14 bases between. The CDR3 is 16 residues long. Germline CDR1 reads SGHRS; CDR2 reads YFSETQ. The DNA for the CDR3 is TGCGCCAGCAGCACGGTGGGACTGATGAACACCGGGGAGCTGTTTTTT. Encoded protein: CASSTVGLMNTGELFF.

The chain is built from TRBV7-8 and TRBJ2-7; TRBD1 matches 7 bases. Germline CDR1 is SGHVS and CDR2 is FQNEAQ. V was clipped by 5 bases and J by 0 bases; unmatched bases: 7. CDR3 length: 15 residues. CDR3 sequence reads: CASSEGAGNSYEQYF. The CDR3 nucleotides read TGTGCCAGCAGCGAGGGGGCAGGGAACTCCTACGAGCAGTACTTC.

The V gene is TRBV28, the J gene TRBJ1-3; a weak D match, TRBD1 (5 bases). Germline lookup yields CDR1 MDHEN and CDR2 SYDVKM. This CDR3 contains 21 residues. V was cut by 7 bases and J by 1 base, with 32 bases left in between. CDR3 sequence reads: CASTIPSGNAEVGGSGNTIYF. DNA for the CDR3: TGTGCCAGCACCATCCCTTCGGGTAACGCAGAGGTGGGGGGATCTGGAAACACCATATATTTT. The full variable domain, completed using reference TRBV28 and TRBJ1-3, is DVKVTQSSRYLVKRTGEKVFLECVQDMDHENMFWYRQDPGLGLRLIYFSYDVKMKEKGDIPEGYSVSREKKERFSLILESASTNQTSMYLCASTIPSGNAEVGGSGNTIYFGEGSWLTVV.

This sequence joins TRBV30 and TRBJ1-6, with a weak D call TRBD1 (5 bases). Trimming cost V 3 bases and J 7 bases, with 10 bases left between them. The CDR3 is 13 amino acids. Germline V lookup: CDR1 GTSNPN, CDR2 SVGIG (reference sequence). DNA of the CDR3: TGTGCCTGGAGCCTGGAGGGGAATTCACCCCTCCACTTT. Protein sequence: CAWSLEGNSPLHF.

The chain couples TRBV4-1 to TRBJ1-3, with unresolved D. The CDR3 covers 17 residues. The V gene's germline CDR1 is MGHRA and CDR2 YSYEKL. With 1 base removed from V and 0 bases from J, the gap between germline ends came to 13 bases. The CDR3, as DNA: TGCGCCAGCAGCCAAGTGAATTCAGCGGTCTCTGGAAACACCATATATTTT. Translation gives CASSQVNSAVSGNTIYF.

The chain links TRBV7-2 to TRBJ2-2; 14 bases align to TRBD2. J gave up 6 bases and V 8 bases, and 5 bases lay outside the gene matches. CDR3 length: 15 amino acids. Germline V gene data show CDR1 as SGHTA and CDR2 as FQGNSA. The CDR3 DNA follows: TGTGCCAGCCATCCGGGACTAGCGGGAGCCGGGGAGCTGTTTTTT. Protein product: CASHPGLAGAGELFF.

The chain carries TRBV2 and TRBJ2-7; no clear D. Germline values: CDR1 SNHLY, CDR2 FYNNEI. Trimming cost V 3 bases and J 3 bases, with 3 bases left between them. This CDR3 has 11 amino acids. This CDR3 is CASSDHYEQYF. In DNA, the CDR3 is TGTGCCAGCAGTGACCACTACGAGCAGTACTTC.